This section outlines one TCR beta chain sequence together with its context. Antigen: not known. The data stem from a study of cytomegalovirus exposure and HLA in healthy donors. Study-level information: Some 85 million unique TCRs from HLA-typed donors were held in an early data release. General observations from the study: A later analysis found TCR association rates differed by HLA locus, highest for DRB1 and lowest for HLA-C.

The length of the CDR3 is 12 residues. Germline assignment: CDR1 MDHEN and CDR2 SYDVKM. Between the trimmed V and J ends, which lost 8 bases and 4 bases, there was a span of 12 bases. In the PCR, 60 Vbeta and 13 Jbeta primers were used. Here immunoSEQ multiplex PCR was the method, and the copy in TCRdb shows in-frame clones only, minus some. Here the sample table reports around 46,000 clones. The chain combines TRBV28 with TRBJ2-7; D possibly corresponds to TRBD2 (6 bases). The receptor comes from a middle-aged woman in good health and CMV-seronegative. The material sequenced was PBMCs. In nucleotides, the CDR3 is TGTGCCAGCTCCCGGGAGAGGTACGAGCAGTACTTC. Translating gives CASSRERYEQYF.